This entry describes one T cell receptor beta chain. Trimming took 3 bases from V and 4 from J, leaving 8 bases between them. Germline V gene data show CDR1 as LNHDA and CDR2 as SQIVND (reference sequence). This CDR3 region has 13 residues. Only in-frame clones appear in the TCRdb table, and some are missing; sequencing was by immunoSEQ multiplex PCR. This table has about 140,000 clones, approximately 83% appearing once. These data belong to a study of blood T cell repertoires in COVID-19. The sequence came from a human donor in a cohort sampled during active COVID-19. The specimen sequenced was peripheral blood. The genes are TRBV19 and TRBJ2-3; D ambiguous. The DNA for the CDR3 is TGTGCCAGTAGTATGTATATTGCAGATACGCAGTATTTT. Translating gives CASSMYIADTQYF.